A selection of T cell receptor beta chains follows, all from one sample in a study of metastatic and nonmetastatic thyroid tumors. TCRdb reprocessed the PCR reads using MiXCR. The sample holds roughly 65,000 clones, about 14% seen once. Sequencing was carried out using blood. These receptors came from a male donor with papillary thyroid cancer or a benign thyroid nodule (not recorded which). Some clones in this sample may be carry-over from other donors' samples. Each CDR3 is given with its conserved first and last residue.

len,j_gene,v_gene,CDR3aa
16,TRBJ1-1,TRBV11-2,CASSLEDRGEYTEAFF
15,TRBJ1-1,TRBV7-2,CASSPPATQNTEAFF
15,TRBJ2-7,TRBV20-1,CSAREVENNPYEQYF
11,TRBJ2-1,TRBV9,CASSVGVEQFF
14,TRBJ2-5,TRBV28,CASSLWVSWKTQYF
13,TRBJ2-7,TRBV20-1,CSDPGRATFEQYF
16,TRBJ2-7,TRBV6-1,CASSELGSLTTYEQYF
14,TRBJ2-1,TRBV7-6,CASSGTSAYNEQFF
16,TRBJ2-3,TRBV24-1,CATSDLVFASTDTQYF
14,TRBJ2-3,TRBV7-3,CASSYGSRYDTQYF
13,TRBJ1-2,TRBV2,CASRRTEIDGYTF
13,TRBJ1-2,TRBV2,CASRDTTNYGYTF
17,TRBJ2-3,TRBV5-1,CASSFSGTSRSTDTQYF
8,TRBJ2-1,TRBV28,CANQRQFF
14,TRBJ2-1,TRBV19,CASSLQGAYNEQFF
13,TRBJ2-2,TRBV11-2,CASSLANTGELFF
13,TRBJ2-7,TRBV7-9,CASSHGVGYEQYF
14,TRBJ1-5,TRBV7-3,CASSSGSVHQPQHF
14,TRBJ1-2,TRBV2,CASSSGQAYYGYTF
14,TRBJ2-6,TRBV18,CASSQGSWANVLTF
16,TRBJ2-2,TRBV5-4,CASSLGLAGGSGELFF
11,TRBJ1-1,TRBV30,CAWGKPGRLFF